This T cell receptor (beta chain) was profiled in a study of blood T cell repertoires in COVID-19. Study overall: Samples came from the United States, Italy and Spain, spanning acute and convalescent COVID-19.

The count of this clone is one. Profiling relied on immunoSEQ multiplex PCR, and the TCRdb table lists in-frame clones only, not all of them. The data contain about 500,000 clones, less than 90% of them seen just once; the ten biggest clones take up 7.5% to 9.5%. Seattle participants joined during active infection and were tracked over time. Trimming removed 1 base at V and 7 bases at J, with 7 bases between. This CDR3 is 13 amino acids long. The chain employs TRBV12-3 or TRBV12-4 and TRBJ2-2, with D tentatively TRBD2 (5 bases). The TCR was taken from a woman between 45 and 65 years old with COVID-19, enrolled during active disease. Sequencing was carried out using peripheral blood. The CDR3, as DNA: TGTGCCAGCAGTTTAGGAGGGAACGGGGAGCTGTTTTTT. As protein: CASSLGGNGELFF.